What follows are 22 T cell receptor beta chains derived from one specimen sequenced in a study of cytomegalovirus exposure and HLA in healthy donors (dated by TCRdb to between 2016 and 2019). Receptor amplification or capture employed the immunoSEQ multiplex PCR assay. The multiplex PCR relied on a mix of 60 forward primers for TCR Vbeta segments and 13 reverse primers for TCR Jbeta segments. Here the immuneACCESS table is served through TCRdb, limited to in-frame sequences with V and J called. Missing clones are a known gap in these copies; in checked studies unresolved V genes cover under half, and the rest lacks a known reason. The sample table contains 150,000 to 200,000 clones; only one count was recorded for approximately 81% of them. The ten largest clonotypes hold around 2% of the sample. The sample was PBMCs. These receptors were obtained from a woman aged 18-29 years in good health and CMV-seropositive.

This clone was detected a few times. The CDR3 region is CASSIGTENSPLHF. In nucleotides, the CDR3 is TGTGCCAGCAGTATAGGGACAGAAAATTCACCCCTCCACTTT. This chain links TRBV6-1 with TRBJ1-6, with 7 bases lining up with TRBD1. The CDR3 is 14 amino acids. The germline V gene has CDR1 MNHNS and CDR2 SASEGT. The V segment lost 5 bases and the J segment 7 bases; nucleotides outside the gene matches: 5.

The chain has TRBV2 and TRBJ2-1; D may be TRBD1 (6 bases). The CDR3 has 15 amino acids. The germline CDR1 and CDR2 sequences are SNHLY and FYNNEI. V was pared by 3 bases and J by 4 bases, with 13 bases between. The CDR3 loop is CASSENLRGYNEQFF. The CDR3 nucleotides read TGTGCCAGCAGTGAGAACCTCAGGGGTTACAATGAGCAGTTCTTC.

This rearrangement joins TRBV28 to TRBJ2-7; 10 bases agree with TRBD2. Germline values: CDR1 MDHEN, CDR2 SYDVKM. V dropped 6 bases and J dropped 3; count of bases not matched to a gene: 8. CDR3 size: 15 residues. In DNA form, the CDR3 reads TGTGCCAGCAGCCCCACACTAGCGGGAAGCTACGAGCAGTACTTC. Translation gives CASSPTLAGSYEQYF.

V gene TRBV5-4 combines with J gene TRBJ2-3, with 7 bases lining up with TRBD1. Unmatched junction bases numbered 7, after V lost 3 bases and J lost 3 bases. This CDR3 has 15 residues. Per germline, CDR1 SGHNT and CDR2 YYREEE (reference sequence). The CDR3 protein is CASSSPQGITDTQYF. The DNA of the CDR3 is TGTGCCAGCAGCTCTCCACAGGGGATAACAGATACGCAGTATTTT.

The rearrangement uses TRBV30 and TRBJ1-1; 7 bases are a match to TRBD1. The V gene's germline CDR1 is GTSNPN and CDR2 SVGIG (reference sequence). V lost 7 bases, J lost 0 bases, and 5 bases stayed unmatched. This CDR3 contains 13 residues. In DNA, the CDR3 is TGTGCCTATACGGGACAGCTGAACACTGAAGCTTTCTTT. Its translation is CAYTGQLNTEAFF.

The CDR3 bases are TGTGCCTGGAGTGTGGCGGCAGTCGGGGAGCTGTTTTTT. It translates to CAWSVAAVGELFF. V is TRBV30 and J is TRBJ2-2, with no clear D. This CDR3 has 13 amino acids. The V gene's germline CDR1 is GTSNPN and CDR2 SVGIG (reference sequence). Trimming took 0 bases from V and 7 from J, leaving 9 bases between them.

V is TRBV29-1 and J is TRBJ2-7; D may be TRBD2 (7 bases). CDR3 length: 12 amino acids. V lost 6 bases and J lost 2, with 11 bases in between. Germline lookup yields CDR1 SQVTM and CDR2 ANQGSEA. CDR3 amino acids: CSVGGGAYEQYF. For the CDR3, the DNA is TGCAGCGTGGGAGGGGGGGCCTACGAGCAGTACTTC.

The gene calls are TRBV7-3 and TRBJ1-1; D remains unclear. CDR1 SGHTA and CDR2 FQGTGA come from the germline V gene. Trimming shortened V by 5 bases and J by 1 base, and 8 bases separated the two germline ends. The CDR3 is 13 amino acids. Here the CDR3 DNA reads TGTGCCAGCAGCATCGGGGAGAACACTGAAGCTTTCTTT. It translates to CASSIGENTEAFF.

The gene calls are TRBV30 and TRBJ1-2; 7 bases match TRBD1. The V gene end was trimmed by 3 bases and the J gene end by 2 bases; junction bases not matched to a gene: 6. The CDR3 spans 14 residues. Germline V gives CDR1 GTSNPN, CDR2 SVGIG (reference sequence). Written as DNA, the CDR3 is TGTGCCTGGAGCCAGACGACAGGGAACTATGGCTACACCTTC. It encodes CAWSQTTGNYGYTF.

This clone has just one count. The chain uses TRBV5-1 and TRBJ2-1; TRBD2 matches at 11 bases. Germline-derived CDR1 and CDR2 are SGHRS and YFSETQ. This CDR3 has 17 amino acids. V shed 1 base and J 6 bases; nucleotides not matched to a gene: 9. The DNA of the CDR3 is TGCGCCAGCAGCTTGCCGGGACTAGCGGCCACCGGCAATGAGCAGTTCTTC. This codes for CASSLPGLAATGNEQFF.

CDR3 in DNA: TGTGCCAGCAGCTTGAGCCAATCGAGGGAGCAGTACTTC. Translation gives CASSLSQSREQYF. The chain is built from TRBV11-2 and TRBJ2-7; D is unresolved. The CDR3 extends over 13 amino acids. V dropped 3 bases and J dropped 7 bases, with 13 bases sitting between them. Germline CDR1 reads SGHAT; CDR2 reads FQNNGV.

The CDR3, as DNA: TGTGCCAGCATGGGCCTTACCTTATCCCGTAACTATGGCTACACCTTC. Protein: CASMGLTLSRNYGYTF. J is TRBJ1-2 and V is TRBV2; the D is unclear. The CDR3 sequence is 16 residues long. Trimming removed 7 bases from V and 1 base from J, with 19 bases in between. From germline, CDR1 is SNHLY and CDR2 FYNNEI.

The chain recombines TRBV5-1 with TRBJ1-2; TRBD1 agrees at 12 bases. Trimming at V came to 6 bases and at J to 4 bases, leaving 10 bases not matched to a gene. CDR1 is SGHRS and CDR2 is YFSETQ in the germline V gene. CDR3 length: 16 amino acids. The CDR3: CASTGTGGAAGYGYTF. As DNA, the CDR3 is TGCGCCAGCACCGGGACAGGGGGCGCAGCAGGCTATGGCTACACCTTC.

The chain joins TRBV7-2 to TRBJ2-7; a possible D gene is TRBD2 (5 bases). CDR1 and CDR2 from the germline V gene are SGHTA and FQGNSA. This CDR3 spans 13 amino acids. V was clipped by 5 bases and J by 1 base, with 9 bases between them. CDR3 in amino acids: CASSQRGSYEQYV. The CDR3 DNA follows: TGTGCCAGCAGCCAACGGGGTTCCTACGAGCAGTACGTC.

The V gene is TRBV11-2, the J gene TRBJ2-3, with 7 bases that match TRBD1. The CDR3 runs 14 residues. The ends lost 5 bases at V and 2 bases at J; junction bases unmatched: 4. Looked up from germline, CDR1 is SGHAT and CDR2 is FQNNGV. This CDR3 is CASSPQGYTDTQYF. In DNA, the CDR3 is TGTGCCAGCAGCCCACAGGGGTACACAGATACGCAGTATTTT.

As DNA, the CDR3 is TGTGCCAGCAGCCTCGACACCCGGAACACTGAAGCTTTCTTT. Its translation is CASSLDTRNTEAFF. The J gene is TRBJ1-1, the V gene TRBV9; no firm D call. CDR3 size: 14 residues. The germline V and J ends were trimmed by 4 bases and 1 base, with 11 bases remaining between them. Germline loops: CDR1 SGDLS, CDR2 YYNGEE.

Notes on this clone: At one boundary the junction diverges from the germline segment, which might be a read error. This chain connects TRBV6-1 to TRBJ2-5, with 8 bases lining up with TRBD1. The CDR3 sequence is 16 residues long. Germline assignment: CDR1 MNHNS and CDR2 SASEGT. The CDR3 region is CASSEALGTGQGTQYF. As DNA, the CDR3 is TGTGCCAGCAGTGAAGCCCTCGGGACAGGACAAGGGACCCAGTACTTC.

This chain links TRBV11-2 with TRBJ1-1, with D unclear. Per germline, CDR1 SGHAT and CDR2 FQNNGV. Trimming pared 5 bases from V and 5 bases from J, leaving 21 bases between. This CDR3 has 16 amino acids. This CDR3 is CASSPPPGFRGTEAFF. In DNA, the CDR3 is TGTGCCAGCAGCCCTCCACCGGGATTCCGGGGTACTGAAGCTTTCTTT.

Here the CDR3 reads CAWREYNTEAFF. The CDR3 bases are TGTGCCTGGAGAGAGTACAACACTGAAGCTTTCTTT. The chain joins TRBV30 to TRBJ1-1; D gene ambiguous. With 3 bases removed from V and 2 bases from J, the gap between germline ends came to 7 bases. This CDR3 is 12 amino acids long. CDR1 is GTSNPN and CDR2 is SVGIG in the germline V gene (reference sequence).

V is TRBV10-2 and J is TRBJ1-2; 9 positions agree with TRBD1. With V trimmed by 6 bases and J by 4 bases, 3 bases remained unmatched. This CDR3 contains 13 residues. The germline CDR1 and CDR2 sequences are WSHSY and SAAADI. CDR3 bases: TGCGCCAGCAGACGGGACAGGGCCTATGGCTACACCTTC. This codes for CASRRDRAYGYTF.

This chain links TRBV21-1 with TRBJ2-7; the table's D call TRBD1 went unverified against the DNA. TRBV21-1 is deemed a pseudogene. The CDR3 consists of 14 residues. Here the CDR3 reads CASSNAGETYEQYV. DNA of the CDR3: TGTGCCAGCAGCAATGCAGGGGAAACCTACGAGCAGTACGTC.

This chain uses TRBV30 with TRBJ1-4, with TRBD1 matching over 8 bases. V lost 8 bases to trimming and J lost 6 bases; unmatched junction nucleotides: 5. Germline V CDR1 and CDR2: GTSNPN, SVGIG (reference sequence). This CDR3 comprises 12 residues. CDR3 in DNA: TGTGCCACTGACAGGGGCGATGAAAAACTGTTTTTT. It translates to CATDRGDEKLFF. The complete variable domain, with remaining parts taken from reference TRBV30 and TRBJ1-4, reads SQTIHQWPATLVQPVGSPLSLECTVEGTSNPNLYWYRQAAGRGLQLLFYSVGIGQISSEVPQNLSASRPQDRQFILSSKKLLLSDSGFYLCATDRGDEKLFFGSGTQLSVL.